Sequencing of this TCR beta chain was carried out in a study of blood T cell repertoires in COVID-19. Germline CDR1 is KGHSH and CDR2 is LQKENI. This CDR3 region has 14 residues. V shed 3 bases and J 3 bases; nucleotides not matched to a gene: 3. Assay: immunoSEQ multiplex PCR; the TCRdb copy retains only in-frame clones and omits some. The data contain about 400,000 clones, more than 85% of them seen just once; the ten biggest clones take up 2.5% to 3.5%. This sequence was found in a woman under 40 who had recovered from COVID-19. This rearrangement joins TRBV18 to TRBJ2-3, with TRBD2 identical over 7 bases. Sequenced: PBMCs or T cells enriched from blood (not recorded which). This chain's CDR3 is CASSPREGTDTQYF. The CDR3 DNA is TGTGCCAGCTCACCGAGGGAGGGGACAGATACGCAGTATTTT.